This T cell receptor (beta chain) emerged from a study of blood T cell repertoires in COVID-19 (TCRdb year 2020). Describing the broader study: The collaborator samples originated in the United States, Italy and Spain and spanned the acute and convalescent phases of COVID-19. The material from the prospective study consisted of cDNA or gDNA derived from T cells, B-cell-depleted T cells, or PBMCs. Subjects who had been exposed to COVID-19, were actively infected with it, or had recovered from it provided the deeply sampled blood TCRbeta repertoires that made up the dataset. The repertoires were made available in a free public database intended to serve as a resource for research on the immune response to SARS-CoV-2. The samples were drawn from the first 160 participants of the ongoing ImmuneRACE study and from 1,254 subjects provided by 6 global collaborators. Sample metadata almost always included a de-identified subject ID, COVID-19 status, age in years and sex. Where HLA class I and class II types were available, the types were taken from metadata supplied by the sample provider, not from assay-based typing. Broad study findings and their caveats: The quantity of clinical and demographic metadata differed by source and by participant and was supplied without curation.

TCRbeta CDR3 regions were amplified from genomic DNA by means of the immunoSEQ Assay, a bias-controlled multiplex PCR. In the paper's pipeline: The number of nucleated cells in each sample was estimated from the amplification of reference gene primers within the assay. To quantify the absolute abundance of each unique TCRbeta CDR3 rearrangement, sequence reads were collapsed and filtered. For each sample, productive Simpson clonality was calculated as the square root of Simpson's diversity index over productive rearrangements. In its TCRdb copy, this immuneACCESS table keeps in-frame sequences only and misses some clones. Where compared with another copy, unresolved V genes explain less than half of these, and the others have no known cause. V and J calls and clone size follow that table, whereas D and trimming were derived from the DNA. In this sample the table shows some 46,000 clones, 75% to 90% of which occur a single time. Clones ranked in the top ten supply approximately 7.4% of the sample.

This clone was found once. What this receptor recognizes is not known. Base qualities are missing; no much larger clone stands one base away. The collaborating institutions used their own protocols to collect whole blood in K2EDTA tubes. Collaborator samples were shipped for TCRbeta analysis as frozen whole blood, isolated PBMCs, or DNA extracted from either sample type. CDR1 and CDR2 are read off the germline V gene as SGHTS and YDEGEE. Including the terminal cysteine and phenylalanine, the CDR3 comprises 13 residues. Just the 39-base CDR3 DNA is kept, in frame starting at base 1. Trimming takes 2 bases from V and 6 bases from J, and the germline ends sit 12 bases apart.

The receptor was isolated from a man aged 55 to 69 with active COVID-19. The sample consisted of peripheral blood. The V and J genes are TRBV5-8 and TRBJ2-7; the D region possibly corresponds to TRBD1 (5 bases align). The sequenced DNA is TGTGCCAGCAGCTTCGGTCAGGGCCGCGAGCAGTACTTC. Its translation reads: CASSFGQGREQYF. Full variable domain (CDR3 extended with the reference TRBV5-8 and TRBJ2-7 proteins): EAGVTQSPTHLIKTRGQQATLRCSPISGHTSVYWYQQALGLGLQFLLWYDEGEERNRGNFPPRFSGRQFPNYSSELNVNALELEDSALYLCASSFGQGREQYFGPGTRLTVT.